These T cell receptor beta chains were read from a single sample in a study of preoperative IRX-2 immunotherapy in early breast cancer. Repertoires were generated with immunoSEQ multiplex PCR, while TCRdb's copy carries only in-frame clones and drops some. The sample includes tens of thousands of clones, under 90% of them seen just once. The sample here was taken from a patient treated with IRX-2 immunotherapy. These receptors came from a human donor with breast cancer. CDR3s include the opening cysteine and the closing phenylalanine or tryptophan. The D gene is left open where the match is weak. Clone size is shown for a subset of rows, as once, few, many or a class of expanded clone.

V gene,J gene,clone size,D gene,CDR3 protein,CDR3 DNA
TRBV18,TRBJ1-6,.,.,CASSENRDSPLHF,TGTGCCAGCTCGGAGAACAGGGATTCACCCCTCCACTTT
TRBV18,TRBJ2-5,few,.,CASSPPSQETQYF,TGTGCCAGCTCACCACCTAGTCAAGAGACCCAGTACTTC
TRBV5-1,TRBJ2-1,once,TRBD1,CASSGTGNYFNEQFF,TGCGCCAGCAGCGGGACAGGGAACTACTTCAATGAGCAGTTCTTC
TRBV11-3,TRBJ2-5,.,.,CASSLVGTQETQYF,TGTGCCAGCAGCTTAGTAGGGACCCAAGAGACCCAGTACTTC
TRBV30,TRBJ1-2,.,.,CAWTFLTDSEYTF,TGTGCCTGGACCTTCCTAACAGACAGCGAGTACACCTTC
TRBV7-4,TRBJ2-7,.,.,CASRGAPSYEQYF,TGTGCCAGCAGGGGGGCTCCCTCCTACGAGCAGTACTTC
TRBV6-8,TRBJ2-1,.,.,CASSYPQGVGNEQFF,TGTGCCAGCAGTTACCCACAGGGTGTAGGAAATGAGCAGTTCTTC
TRBV6-8,TRBJ2-7,few,TRBD2,CAIKASGNSYEQYF,TGTGCCATCAAAGCCAGCGGGAACTCCTACGAGCAGTACTTC
TRBV30,TRBJ1-4,.,TRBD1,CAWNGQGGDEKLFF,TGTGCCTGGAACGGACAGGGGGGAGACGAAAAACTGTTTTTT
TRBV6-8,TRBJ1-4,few,TRBD1,CASSGQGAGEKLFF,TGTGCCAGCAGTGGACAGGGGGCGGGTGAAAAACTGTTTTTT
TRBV6-8,TRBJ2-1,.,.,CASSYDRRTYLEQFF,TGTGCCAGCAGTTACGACCGGCGGACCTATCTAGAGCAGTTCTTC
TRBV7-1,TRBJ2-7,.,TRBD1,CASSGDRVNEQYF,TGTGCCAGCAGCGGGGACAGGGTGAACGAGCAGTACTTC
TRBV28,TRBJ2-7,.,TRBD1,CASSLDRAEQYF,TGTGCCAGCAGTTTAGACAGGGCCGAGCAGTACTTC
TRBV7-1,TRBJ1-3,.,.,CASSRDSSDGNTIYF,TGTGCCAGCAGCCGAGACAGCTCGGATGGAAACACCATATATTTT
TRBV11-3,TRBJ2-7,.,TRBD2,CASSFSGALRKQYF,TGTGCCAGCAGCTTTAGCGGGGCCCTACGAAAGCAGTACTTC
TRBV18,TRBJ1-5,once,.,CASSPRGGKGNQPQHF,TGTGCCAGCTCACCACGGGGGGGGAAGGGGAATCAGCCCCAGCATTTT
TRBV7-1,TRBJ1-3,.,.,CASSTRNWSGNTIYF,TGTGCCAGCAGCACCAGGAACTGGTCCGGAAACACCATATATTTT
TRBV19,TRBJ1-5,.,.,CASSRARGRGVSAQHF,TGTGCCAGTAGTAGGGCCAGGGGTCGCGGGGTTTCAGCCCAGCATTTT
TRBV7-4,TRBJ2-7,.,TRBD2,CASSLAGGSSYEQYF,TGTGCCAGCAGCCTAGCGGGAGGAAGCTCCTACGAGCAGTACTTC
TRBV23-1,TRBJ1-1,.,TRBD1,CASSPGQGENTEAFF,TGCGCCAGCAGTCCGGGACAGGGGGAGAACACTGAAGCTTTCTTT
TRBV10-2,TRBJ2-1,.,TRBD2,CASSESASGSPHNQFF,TGCGCCAGCAGTGAGTCAGCTAGCGGGAGCCCTCATAATCAGTTCTTC
TRBV9,TRBJ2-1,.,.,CASSASGQASSYNEQFF,TGTGCCAGCAGCGCCTCAGGTCAGGCATCCTCCTACAATGAGCAGTTCTTC
TRBV11-3,TRBJ1-2,.,.,CASSRTVPTLNYGYTF,TGTGCCAGCAGCCGGACAGTTCCAACCTTAAACTATGGCTACACCTTC
TRBV28,TRBJ2-1,.,.,CASSPVLPQFEQFF,TGTGCCAGCAGTCCAGTCCTCCCACAATTTGAGCAGTTCTTC